The rows below give T cell receptor beta chains drawn from one sample of a study of T cell responses to AZD1222 COVID-19 vaccine. TCRdb's table, derived via immunoSEQ multiplex PCR, lists solely in-frame clones and lacks some. This sample carries about 90,000 clones, 88% of them seen once, and the ten largest clones take over 10%. The sequenced sample was peripheral blood, obtained 28 days after the second AZD1222 dose. The receptor set was obtained from an adult who received the AZD1222 COVID-19 vaccine. Both conserved end residues are part of each CDR3.

TRBV29-1,TRBJ2-7,CSVEAESSYEQYF
TRBV28,TRBJ1-5,CASSSAQQGRDQPQHF
TRBV27,TRBJ1-2,CASPALGGGYTF
TRBV7-2,TRBJ2-1,CASSLARTSGYEQFF
TRBV19,TRBJ1-6,CASSWDPGEASPLHF
TRBV7-3,TRBJ2-7,CASSLGGLDSEQYF
TRBV6-5,TRBJ2-7,CASSYSFDGAYEQYF
TRBV7-2,TRBJ2-1,CASSVTGTTYNEQFF
TRBV29-1,TRBJ1-1,CSVGQTVNTEAFF
TRBV7-3,TRBJ1-1,CASSLTPRTEAFF
TRBV7-9,TRBJ2-7,CASSSTGNPYEQYF
TRBV19,TRBJ1-1,CASSIDREWDRGNTEAFF
TRBV19,TRBJ1-6,CATGVRNSPLHF
TRBV6-6,TRBJ1-2,CATFPTGGSYGYTF
TRBV2,TRBJ2-2,CASNREYTGELFF
TRBV30,TRBJ2-3,CAWSVGTTDTQYF
TRBV6-5,TRBJ2-7,CASSYSKSSSYEQYF
TRBV21-1,TRBJ1-5,CASSKWGRGGNQPQHF
TRBV30,TRBJ1-6,CAWSDNNSPLHF
TRBV4-3,TRBJ2-1,CASSQETGGSYNEQFF
TRBV6-6,TRBJ1-6,CASEGGSYNSPLHF
TRBV6-2/TRBV6-3,TRBJ2-3,CASSYLGEATDTQYF
TRBV29-1,TRBJ2-6,CSAWDRETSGANVLTF
TRBV5-1,TRBJ2-3,CASSLVPTDTQYF
TRBV2,TRBJ1-5,CASSEVGTGDNQPQHF
TRBV27,TRBJ1-1,CASSTTVNTEAFF
TRBV7-8,TRBJ1-1,CASSSGASTEAFF